The rows below give T cell receptor beta chains drawn from one sample of a study of CD8+CD57+ T cells in acquired aplastic anemia. TCRdb independently ran MiXCR on the reads; one entry per CDR3 protein. This sample has about 110,000 distinct CDR3 sequences, with around 50% found just once. Sequences were obtained from sorted CD4+, CD8+, or CD8+CD57+ T cells (not recorded which) from PBMCs. The receptors originated from a human donor in good health, serving as a control. CDR3s include the opening cysteine and the closing phenylalanine or tryptophan. Each record gives: J gene, D gene, clone size, V gene, CDR3 DNA, CDR3 protein. The D gene is left open where the match is weak. The size field is filled for only some rows; it gives once, few, many or a size class.

TRBJ1-1 | - | - | TRBV30 | TGTGCCTGGGGAAGGGGGGACACTGAAGCTTTCTTT | CAWGRGDTEAFF
TRBJ1-1 | TRBD1 | many | TRBV7-9 | TGTGCCAGCAGCCCCACGCCGGGACAGGGGATTGCTGAAGCTTTCTTT | CASSPTPGQGIAEAFF
TRBJ2-7 | - | once | TRBV7-9 | TGTGCCAGCAGCTCCTTAGCGGAGGGCGGATACGAGCAGTACTTC | CASSSLAEGGYEQYF
TRBJ2-7 | - | - | TRBV9 | TGTGCCAGCAGCGTAGCGGACTTGGCCTACGAGCAGTACTTC | CASSVADLAYEQYF
TRBJ2-2 | TRBD2 | once | TRBV10-2 | TGCGCCGGCACCCTAGGACTAGCGGGGGACACCGGGGAGCTGTCTTTT | CAGTLGLAGDTGELSF
TRBJ1-2 | - | few | TRBV2 | TGTGCCAGCAGTTCAGGCGGGGGCTCACCATATGGCTACACCTTC | CASSSGGGSPYGYTF
TRBJ2-5 | TRBD2 | - | TRBV7-2 | TGTGCCAGCAGAACTAGCGGGGTTGAAGAGACCCAGTACTTC | CASRTSGVEETQYF
TRBJ1-6 | TRBD1 | - | TRBV15 | TGTGCCACCAGCAGAGATCGGACAGGGCGTTCACCCCTCCACTTT | CATSRDRTGRSPLHF
TRBJ2-7 | - | few | TRBV15 | TGTGCCACCAGCAGAGATTCTGAGCAAGACGAGCAGTACTTC | CATSRDSEQDEQYF
TRBJ2-7 | - | - | TRBV19 | TGTGCCAGTGCCTCGGGCTACGAGCAGTACTTC | CASASGYEQYF
TRBJ1-1 | - | many | TRBV7-6 | TGTGCCAGCAGCTTAGCGTCCGTGGATGAAGCTTTCTTT | CASSLASVDEAFF
TRBJ2-3 | - | many | TRBV12-3/TRBV12-4 | TGTGCCAGCAGCTGGGGGTTGGGCACAGATACGCAGTATTTT | CASSWGLGTDTQYF
TRBJ2-7 | - | - | TRBV20-1 | TGCAGTGCTAGAAGGGACACCGGCACCAAACCTTCCTACGAGCAGTACTTC | CSARRDTGTKPSYEQYF
TRBJ1-2 | TRBD1 | - | TRBV19 | TGTGCCAGTTACGTCGGACAGGGAACAGTGGGCCCCGGCTACACCTTC | CASYVGQGTVGPGYTF
TRBJ1-1 | - | - | TRBV29-1 | TGCAGCGTCGCCGGGAGAAAAGCTTTCTTT | CSVAGRKAFF
TRBJ1-2 | TRBD1 | - | TRBV15 | TGTGCCACCAGAAAAGACAGGGGAGTCTATGGCTACACCTTC | CATRKDRGVYGYTF
TRBJ1-6 | - | - | TRBV11-2 | TGTGCCAGCAGGCAAGTCACAGGGTCTAGTTCACCCCTCCACTTT | CASRQVTGSSSPLHF
TRBJ2-5 | - | - | TRBV25-1 | TGTGCCAGCAGTGGGGGACTAGAGACCCAGTACTTC | CASSGGLETQYF
TRBJ1-5 | - | - | TRBV10-3 | TGTGCCATCAGTGAGAGGGGCAGCAATAGCAATCAGCCCCAGCATTTT | CAISERGSNSNQPQHF
TRBJ2-7 | TRBD2 | - | TRBV10-3 | TGTGCCATCAGTCAGACTAGCGGGATTCAGCACTTC | CAISQTSGIQHF
TRBJ2-1 | - | - | TRBV25-1 | TGTGCCAGCAGTGAATGGACAGCAAATAAGCAGTTCTTC | CASSEWTANKQFF
TRBJ2-2 | - | - | TRBV12-3/TRBV12-4 | TGTGCCAGCAGGAACAGGGTTGACACCGGGGAGCTGGTTTTT | CASRNRVDTGELVF
TRBJ2-3 | TRBD1 | - | TRBV11-1 | TGTGCCAGCAGCTTAGGGACAGGGGCAGAAGGCACAGATACGCAGTATTTT | CASSLGTGAEGTDTQYF
TRBJ2-7 | TRBD2 | - | TRBV10-2 | TGCGCCAGCAGGGAGCGGGGGGGCCGCGAGCAGTACTTC | CASRERGGREQYF
TRBJ1-2 | TRBD1 | - | TRBV19 | TGTGCCAGTAAAGGGGGCGGTTATGGCTACACCTTC | CASKGGGYGYTF
TRBJ2-1 | TRBD1 | many | TRBV20-1 | TGCAGTGGACAGGGGGGTGAGCAGTTCTTC | CSGQGGEQFF
TRBJ1-1 | - | many | TRBV6-2/TRBV6-3 | TGTGCCAGCAGTTACTCGGCAGGGACCATGGGAACTGAAGCTTTCTTT | CASSYSAGTMGTEAFF
TRBJ1-5 | - | - | TRBV30 | TGTGCCTGGAGTGGGGGGGGGGGGCTCCATCAGCCCCAGCATTTT | CAWSGGGGLHQPQHF
TRBJ1-4 | - | many | TRBV20-1 | TGCAGTGCTATGGCAACAGGGCAGAGGGATGAAAAACTGTTTTTT | CSAMATGQRDEKLFF
TRBJ2-5 | TRBD2 | - | TRBV2 | TGTGCCAGCAGTGGATATACTAGCGGGGGGGCCGGGATTGAGACCCAGTACTTC | CASSGYTSGGAGIETQYF
TRBJ2-7 | TRBD1 | - | TRBV6-1 | TGCGCCAGCAGCTTGGCAGGGGGTTCCTACGAGCAGTACTTC | CASSLAGGSYEQYF
TRBJ1-3 | - | - | TRBV25-1 | TGTGCCAGCAGTGATTTTCAGGGATCTGGAAACACCATATACTTT | CASSDFQGSGNTIYF
TRBJ2-7 | TRBD1 | - | TRBV2 | TGTGCCAGCAGTAATGGACAGGGTATCTCCTACGAGCAGTACTTC | CASSNGQGISYEQYF